This TCR beta chain came from a study of blood T cells in healthy people across ages. With a J-beta primer mix and a sample-barcoded 5' primer, a second PCR ran about 6 to 11 cycles. TCRdb ran MiXCR on the 5' RACE reads and lists one entry per CDR3 protein. The table lists around 1,000,000 distinct CDR3 sequences, approximately 25% of them singletons, with about 0.69% in the top ten. Germline CDR1 reads LGHNT; CDR2 reads FRNRAP. This CDR3 is 14 amino acids long. V dropped 1 base and J dropped 2 bases, with 6 bases sitting between them. These same data were also listed under a study on T cells of mothers and their children.

The receptor was derived from a girl aged 2 to 9 in good health. The V and J genes are TRBV12-5 and TRBJ1-5; no firm D call. Sequencing input: blood. In DNA, the CDR3 is TGTGCTAGTGGTTTGGGAGAAGGCAATCAGCCCCAGCATTTT. Translating gives CASGLGEGNQPQHF.